The subject of this entry is one TCR beta chain. It has no known antigen specificity. No base-level quality is on record; no much larger clone is a single base apart. For deep sequencing, each PBMC sample was run in six replicates, with libraries mostly built from 400 to 500 ng of input genomic DNA. Following the manufacturer's instructions, the team built TCRbeta libraries using the immunoSEQ hsTCRbeta kit. Sequencing of the completed libraries took place using an Illumina NovaSeq 6000 S4 flow cell after they had been pooled to roughly 2.9 nM. The paper's data handling went like this. The immunoSEQ Analyzer handled quality control and preprocessing of the raw data. The analysis was limited to productive rearrangements, and each clonotype was defined by a unique CDR3 amino acid sequence. Repertoire clonality was estimated as the Gini-Simpson index, which was computed with the R package tcR. Student's t test was used to compare Gini indices, and Pearson correlation was used to assess associations with tumor size change. In TCRdb, the immuneACCESS table is reduced to in-frame sequences with V and J assigned. These tables do not hold every clone; where another copy was compared, an unresolved V gene accounts for under half, and the others remain unexplained. V and J calls and clone size are those listed in that table; D and trimming were worked out from the DNA. This sample is represented by thousands of clones; about 77% of them were singletons. The top ten clonotypes cover approximately 3.2% of the sample.

This sample stems from a study of neoadjuvant anti-PD-1 for oral cavity cancer (dated by TCRdb to the early 2020s). About the full investigation: Three to four biweekly doses of nivolumab at 3 mg/kg were mostly administered to patients before curative-intent surgical resection. Under RECIST 1.1, patients with complete response, partial response or stable disease were classed as responders, and patients with progression were classed as non-responders. A roughly 32% response rate was observed in the parent correlative cohort, in which more than 9 patients were included. Patients who did not progress were given a fourth nivolumab dose at about day 43 and had definitive surgical resection on days 50-56.

The CDR3 runs 12 residues from the cysteine to the phenylalanine. The sequence is cut down to CDR3 DNA, 36 bases in frame from base 1. Per the germline V gene, SGHTA is the CDR1 and FQGNSA is the CDR2. Deletion took 1 base off V and 3 bases off J, with a span of 3 bases between the germline ends. The meaning of the sample's time point label: before neoadjuvant nivolumab. The patients had newly diagnosed stage II-IVA oral cavity squamous cell carcinoma and had not received any prior systemic or radiation treatment. The cohort consisted of patients with HPV-negative, locally advanced oral cavity squamous cell carcinoma. No culture maintenance or expansion was done, as the peripheral blood mononuclear cells went straight to analysis. Samples were obtained from a longitudinal correlative study of a single-arm phase II trial of neoadjuvant nivolumab in oral cavity squamous cell carcinoma. Genomic DNA-based TCRbeta sequencing was performed on subject-matched pre- and post-treatment PBMCs and tumors from three responders and three non-responders. Peripheral blood mononuclear cells were drawn once before nivolumab treatment and a second time after treatment, when surgery took place. The Maxwell RSC DNA from Cells kit was used to extract genomic DNA from PBMCs.

The full study reports these points: Higher pretreatment blood TCRbeta clonality and lower post-treatment tumor TCRbeta clonality were correlated with higher pretreatment blood Treg/Th17 ratios. Within PBMCs, T cell clonality (Gini index) was significantly higher in non-responders than responders after neoadjuvant nivolumab. TCR analyses included only three patients per response group, and the authors called for larger cohorts for validation.

The sample consisted of PBMCs, taken before nivolumab (anti-PD-1) treatment. The sequence links TRBV7-2 to TRBJ1-2, with the D gene too uncertain to name. The TCR comes from a person between 40 and 79 years old with oral cavity squamous cell carcinoma. The DNA sequence is given as TGTGCCAGCAGCTTAGAACACTATGGCTACACCTTC. Translation gives CASSLEHYGYTF.